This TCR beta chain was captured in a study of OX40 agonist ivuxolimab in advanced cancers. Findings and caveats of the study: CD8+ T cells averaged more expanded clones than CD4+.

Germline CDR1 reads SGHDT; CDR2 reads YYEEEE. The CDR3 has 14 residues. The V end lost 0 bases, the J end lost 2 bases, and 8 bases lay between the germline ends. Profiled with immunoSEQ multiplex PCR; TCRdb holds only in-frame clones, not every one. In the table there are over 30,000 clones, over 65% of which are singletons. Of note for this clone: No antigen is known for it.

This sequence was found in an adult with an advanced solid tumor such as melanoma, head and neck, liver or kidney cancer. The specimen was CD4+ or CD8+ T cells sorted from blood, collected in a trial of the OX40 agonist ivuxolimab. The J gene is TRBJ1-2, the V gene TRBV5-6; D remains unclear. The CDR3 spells CASSLEQRNYGYTF. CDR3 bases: TGTGCCAGCAGCTTGGAACAGAGGAACTATGGCTACACCTTC.